This entry features one TCR beta chain sequence. Its antigen is not yet known. No base quality values were provided; no much bigger clone lies one nucleotide off. V and J lose 5 bases and 6 bases, and a span of 7 bases separates them. Counted from cysteine to phenylalanine, this CDR3 has 11 amino acids. Only CDR3 DNA is held: 33 bases, read in frame from base 1. Explained via the paper, the treatment or condition label denotes: roughly 20 received Ad26.COV2.S at low or high dose, single or two shots; about 5 received placebo; per-sample allocation not given. For vaccine and placebo recipients, repertoires were sequenced using samples collected on day 63 after the first injection. Between 29 July and 7 August 2020, Cohort 1b enrolled about 27 adults aged 18-55 years at one site in Boston, USA. Ad26.COV2.S was a replication-incompetent adenovirus type 26 vector that expressed a prefusion-stabilized SARS-CoV-2 spike protein derived from the original Wuhan strain.

This specimen belongs to a study of Ad26.COV2.S vaccination and SARS-CoV-2 variants (dated by TCRdb to about 2021). The study in broad terms: Donors in the vaccine arm were drawn from COV1001, a multicentre, randomized, double-blind, placebo-controlled phase I-IIa trial testing Ad26.COV2.S in healthy adults. Investigators remained blinded to trial group allocation during experiments and outcome assessment. The specificity and breadth of SARS-CoV-2-reactive T cell receptors after Ad26.COV2.S vaccination were assessed by TCRbeta repertoire sequencing. Dosing of Ad26.COV2.S was intramuscular, at either 5x10^10 or 1x10^11 viral particles, delivered as one shot or as two shots spaced 56 days apart. Participants in the trial were split at random into five groups of five each, receiving low-dose or high-dose Ad26.COV2.S once or twice, or else placebo on both occasions. A total of approximately 32 samples were included in the TCR-sequenced set, comprising roughly 20 Ad26.COV2.S vaccine recipients, 5 placebo recipients and 8 SARS-CoV-2 convalescent individuals. General conclusions and limits of the study: Comparing responses between vaccine doses or regimens was not something the study was powered to do. Vaccine and placebo recipients had similar non-spike TCR breadth, a finding consistent with the vaccine containing only spike. Compared with placebo recipients, Ad26.COV2.S recipients showed higher spike-specific TCR breadth (P = 0.0014). After vaccination, spike-specific CD8+ and CD4+ T cell responses were reported to show substantial breadth. The authors noted that the TCR breadth and depth analyses may have underestimated total T cell responses.

The immunoSEQ Assay was used to sequence TCRbeta CDR3 regions. After extraction, genomic DNA underwent amplification by bias-controlled multiplex PCR, followed by high-throughput sequencing. The authors' pipeline ran thus. To quantify the absolute abundance of every unique TCRbeta CDR3 region, sequences were collapsed and filtered. T cell fraction was estimated by normalizing TCRbeta template counts to usable DNA, which was measured by amplifying reference genes present in all nucleated cells. Repertoire TCRs were annotated as SARS-CoV-2-specific when V gene, CDR3 amino acid sequence and J gene were exactly matched to a known reactive TCR set. The reference SARS-CoV-2 TCR set came from MIRA and was filtered for enrichment in COVID-19-positive ImmuneCODE repertoires, removing public or cross-reactive TCRs. Based on the MIRA antigens, annotated TCRs were further analysed at the level of specific ORF or position within ORF. Depth was the summed frequency of annotated unique rearrangements, while breadth was defined as annotated unique rearrangements over total unique productive rearrangements. TCR breadth was compared between groups using two-sided Wilcoxon rank-sum tests. Sourced from immuneACCESS, this table was stored by TCRdb with only in-frame sequences that have V and J called. A share of the clones is absent; for the studies checked, an unresolved V gene accounts for under half, and the remainder has no known explanation. V and J calls and clone size are copied from that table; D and trimming were computed from the DNA. This sample is represented by some 340,000 clones; around 83% of them were singletons. Jointly, the top ten make up under 2% of the sample.

The receptor was isolated from a person between 18 and 60 years old who received the Ad26.COV2.S COVID-19 vaccine or a placebo. The sequencing used peripheral blood, collected in a trial of Ad26.COV2.S vaccine versus placebo. Recombination connected TRBV12-3 or TRBV12-4 to TRBJ2-5, with the D gene too uncertain to name. The DNA sequence reads TGTGCCAGCAGTCTGCAGCAGACCCAGTACTTC. Its coded protein is CASSLQQTQYF.